These 11 T cell receptor beta chains were sequenced from one sample in a study of shared T cell receptors in the human thymus. The method was immunoSEQ multiplex PCR; TCRdb's version includes in-frame clones alone and lacks a portion of them. Among some 700,000 clones listed, 70% to 90% were seen once. The data were also submitted as part of a second study, on human thymus T cells.

The sample consisted of thymocytes. These receptors originate from a girl under three years old with a congenital heart defect.

The chain recombines TRBV4-2 with TRBJ1-5; the match to TRBD1 covers 10 bases. Germline V CDR1 and CDR2: LGHNA, YNFKEQ. With V trimmed by 4 bases and J by 5 bases, 2 bases remained unmatched. The CDR3 extends over 14 amino acids. The CDR3 bases are TGTGCCAGCAGCCCGGACAGGGGGGATCAGCCCCAGCATTTT. It codes for CASSPDRGDQPQHF.

The rearrangement links TRBV9 to TRBJ1-4; TRBD1 might be the D (6 bases). The germline V gene has CDR1 SGDLS and CDR2 YYNGEE. The ends were cut back, 0 bases at V and 2 bases at J, with 11 bases in the middle. This CDR3 is 16 amino acids long. CDR3 region: CASSVGPRGTNEKLFF. Written as DNA, the CDR3 is TGTGCCAGCAGCGTAGGACCAAGGGGGACTAATGAAAAACTGTTTTTT.

This rearrangement joins TRBV6-1 to TRBJ2-3, with D perhaps matching TRBD2 (5 bases). Germline values: CDR1 MNHNS, CDR2 SASEGT. The length of the CDR3 is 14 residues. V shed 4 bases and J shed 4 bases, with 12 bases lying between them. CDR3 amino acids: CASSGREPADTQYF. The CDR3 bases are TGTGCCAGCAGTGGAAGGGAGCCGGCAGATACGCAGTATTTT.

The gene calls are TRBV6-1 and TRBJ1-6; D is perhaps TRBD1 (6 bases). Deletions cut 4 bases from V and 8 bases from J, with 18 bases between. Per germline, CDR1 MNHNS and CDR2 SASEGT. CDR3 length: 16 residues. In DNA, the CDR3 is TGTGCCAGCAGTGCGTCAACAGGGTTTTTTTATTCACCCCTCCACTTT. Protein sequence: CASSASTGFFYSPLHF.

The J gene is TRBJ1-1, the V gene TRBV6-1, with 7 bases identical to TRBD1. CDR1 is MNHNS, CDR2 SASEGT, per germline. This CDR3 has 14 residues. With V trimmed by 10 bases and J by 3 bases, 11 bases remained unmatched. This CDR3 is CATDRAKTDTEAFF. CDR3 in DNA: TGTGCCACCGACAGGGCGAAAACCGACACTGAAGCTTTCTTT.

CDR3 region: CASSAKTGVPSEAFF. The CDR3 nucleotides are TGTGCCAGCAGCGCCAAGACAGGGGTCCCCTCTGAAGCTTTCTTT. The chain uses TRBV5-6 and TRBJ1-1; 8 nucleotides agree with TRBD1. Losses at the gene ends were 4 bases for V and 6 bases for J; bases not matched to a gene: 11. The CDR3 totals 15 residues. Germline CDR1 reads SGHDT; CDR2 reads YYEEEE.

On this clone: The same CDR3 can be traced to other DNA sequences in this sample. J is TRBJ1-6 and V is TRBV4-2; no clear D gene. The length of the CDR3 is 18 residues. Trimming removed 0 bases at V and 0 bases at J, with 12 bases between. The germline CDR1 and CDR2 sequences are LGHNA and YNFKEQ. The CDR3 DNA reads as TGTGCCAGCAGCCAAGATCCCGGGGTGGGCTCCTATAATTCACCCCTCCACTTT. Its translation is CASSQDPGVGSYNSPLHF.

The chain links TRBV7-9 to TRBJ2-7, with 9 bases that match TRBD1. Germline V CDR1 and CDR2: SEHNR, FQNEAQ (reference sequence). Losses at the gene ends were 5 bases for V and 5 bases for J; bases not matched to a gene: 4. CDR3 size: 13 residues. DNA for the CDR3: TGTGCCAGCAGCCCGGACAGGGGCAACGAGCAGTACTTC. Translating gives CASSPDRGNEQYF.

A remark on this clone: One junction end disagrees with the germline gene, perhaps due to a read error. The J gene is TRBJ2-7, the V gene TRBV14, with D perhaps matching TRBD2 (6 bases). The germline CDR1 and CDR2 sequences are SGHDN and FVKESK. CDR3 length: 15 amino acids. The chain's CDR3 is CASSQGDLPTYEQHF. The CDR3 DNA reads TGTGCCAGCAGCCAAGGGGACTTACCTACCTACGAGCAGCACTTC.

The chain links TRBV7-6 to TRBJ1-1, with 11 bases aligning to TRBD1. The CDR3 has 18 amino acids. With 1 base clipped from V and 4 bases from J, the junction kept 11 bases outside the gene matches. The germline gives CDR1 SGHVS, CDR2 FNYEAQ. The CDR3 region is CASSLVGGGTGGSTEAFF. In nucleotides, the CDR3 is TGTGCCAGCAGCTTAGTAGGTGGAGGGACAGGGGGAAGCACTGAAGCTTTCTTT.

The chain joins TRBV6-1 to TRBJ2-5; the match to TRBD1 covers 8 bases. CDR3 size: 14 residues. Germline V gene lookup returns CDR1 MNHNS and CDR2 SASEGT. The trim removed 6 bases at V and 6 bases at J, leaving 9 bases unmatched. The CDR3, as DNA: TGTGCCAGCAGCAAGTTGGGACAGGAGAAGACCCAGTACTTC. This encodes CASSKLGQEKTQYF.